This T cell receptor (beta chain) was documented in a study of Graves' ophthalmopathy and Graves' hyperthyroidism. Study-wide results and limits: Ophthalmopathy progression was predicted by the model at 60% to 71% sensitivity and approximately 73% specificity. Thyroid clonotypes that were expanded above 0.001 frequency mostly also appeared in blood.

Amplifying from RNA transcripts, the study obtained TCR beta CDR3 regions. The first-round RT-PCR employed HTBI primers together with the Qiagen OneStep RT-PCR kit. A multiplex PCR was then performed as the second round. TCRdb analysed the multiplex PCR reads with MiXCR anew, one entry per CDR3 protein. The sample comprises 580,000 or so distinct CDR3 sequences, roughly 39% of which are singletons, and around 4.6% rests with the top ten. CDR1 and CDR2 from the germline V gene are DFQATT and SNEGSKA (reference sequence). The CDR3 sequence runs 16 residues, both termini included. On this clonotype itself: No antigen is known for it. No DNA is shown, since the ends of the CDR3 on it are uncertain; the CDR3 is the one TCRdb lists.

Specimen: peripheral blood or thyroid tissue (not recorded which). V usage is TRBV20-1 and J usage is TRBJ2-5. This clonotype was obtained from an adult man with Graves' hyperthyroidism. This CDR3 is CSATTTEQFFGETQYF.